This TCR beta chain was obtained from a study of blood T cell repertoires in COVID-19. Across the study: The analysed material was cDNA or gDNA that came from T cells, B-cell-depleted T cells, or PBMCs.

CDR1 is MNHEY, CDR2 SMNVEV, per germline (reference sequence). Trimming took 4 bases from V and 10 from J; bases not matched to a gene: 7. The CDR3 sequence is 15 residues long. Cohort assignment relied on participant-reported clinical history. Per the original methods: Amplified reference gene primers provided the basis for estimating nucleated cell counts. The repertoire was sequenced with immunoSEQ multiplex PCR; TCRdb's copy has only in-frame clones and lacks some. From that table come the V and J calls and clone size; the DNA was used to work out D and trimming. This sample has 350,000 to 550,000 clones, with approximately 90% found just once.

Sequenced input: PBMCs or T cells enriched from blood (not recorded which). The origin of this receptor is a woman between 18 and 29 years old with acute COVID-19. V gene TRBV27 combines with J gene TRBJ1-6; the match to TRBD1 covers 10 bases. The CDR3: CASSSTGGYLSPLHF. The CDR3 bases are TGTGCCAGCAGTTCGACAGGGGGCTATTTGTCACCCCTCCACTTT.